The 2 T cell receptor beta chains below were found in one sample sequenced in a study of tumor-infiltrating lymphocytes in primary liver carcinoma. Scientists recovered RNA and DNA together from approximately 20-30 mg of unsorted bulk tissue. A constant-region primer primed TCR beta cDNA synthesis from 400 to 600 ng of total RNA. Three rounds of nested multiplex PCR with slightly modified ARM-PCR produced TCR beta libraries. TRBV1-TRBV30 forward primers paired with a C-beta reverse primer were used in the first two PCR rounds, which ran approximately 11 cycles each. TCRdb re-called the multiplex PCR reads with MiXCR, one entry per CDR3 protein. This sample carries 25,000 or so distinct CDR3 sequences, more than 70% of them seen once, and the ten largest clones take under 35%. The sequencing sample was made of liver tumor tissue from sampling region 5. The sample's subset: tumor region T5, tumor centre. These receptors originate from a woman aged 25 to 39 with primary liver carcinoma and hepatitis B virus infection.

This clonotype occurred once. Germline and junction disagree at one end, which may indicate a read error. V is TRBV6-5 and J is TRBJ1-2, with TRBD1 matching 8 bases. This CDR3 is built from 13 residues. Germline V gene sequence: CDR1 MNHEY, CDR2 SVGAGI. CDR3 sequence (DNA): TGTGCCAGCAGTCGGACAGGGAACTACGGCTACACCTTC. It specifies CASSRTGNYGYTF.

On this clonotype: A clone one base away is much larger, so this may be a read error. No conserved phenylalanine or tryptophan ends this CDR3, so it is likely a read error. The chain joins TRBV11-2 to TRBJ2-7; tentatively, D is TRBD1 or TRBD2 (5 bases each). The CDR3 runs 13 residues. V dropped 9 bases and J dropped 4 bases, with 16 bases sitting between them. Germline V gene sequence: CDR1 SGHAT, CDR2 FQNNGV. The CDR3 DNA reads as TGTGCCAGTAGCCCGCCCGGGGCTTACGAGCAGTACTAC. Translated: CASSPPGAYEQYY.